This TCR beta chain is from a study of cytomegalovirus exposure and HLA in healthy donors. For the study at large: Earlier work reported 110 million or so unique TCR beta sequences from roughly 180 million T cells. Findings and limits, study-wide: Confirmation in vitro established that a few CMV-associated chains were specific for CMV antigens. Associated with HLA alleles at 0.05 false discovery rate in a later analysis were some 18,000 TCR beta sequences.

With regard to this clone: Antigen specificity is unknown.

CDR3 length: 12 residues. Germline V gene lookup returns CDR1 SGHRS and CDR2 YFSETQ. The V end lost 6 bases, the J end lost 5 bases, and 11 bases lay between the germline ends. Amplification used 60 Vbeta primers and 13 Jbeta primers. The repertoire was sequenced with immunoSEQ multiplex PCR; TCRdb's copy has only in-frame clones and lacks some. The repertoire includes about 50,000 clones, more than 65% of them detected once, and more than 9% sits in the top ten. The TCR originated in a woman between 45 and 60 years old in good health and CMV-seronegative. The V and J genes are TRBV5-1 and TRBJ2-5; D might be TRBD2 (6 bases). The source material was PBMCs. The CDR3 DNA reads TGCGCCAGCAAACAGGAGGGCGAGACCCAGTACTTC. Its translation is CASKQEGETQYF.